These 8 T cell receptor beta chains originate from one sample sequenced in a study of T cell responses to AZD1222 COVID-19 vaccine. Here immunoSEQ multiplex PCR was the method, and the copy in TCRdb shows in-frame clones only, minus some. The profile shows 110,000 or so clones, over 75% of them singletons. Material: peripheral blood, obtained 28 days after the second dose of the MenACWY control vaccine. These receptors were taken from an adult who received the MenACWY meningococcal vaccine as a control.

This CDR3 reads CASSYNDRAGTEAFF. In DNA, the CDR3 is TGTGCCAGCAGCTACAACGACAGGGCCGGTACTGAAGCTTTCTTT. The genes are TRBV7-9 and TRBJ1-1; 7 bases are a match to TRBD1. Germline-derived CDR1 and CDR2 are SEHNR and FQNEAQ (reference sequence). This CDR3 region has 15 residues. Trimming took 4 bases from V and 5 from J; bases not matched to a gene: 10.

The rearrangement uses TRBV4-3 and TRBJ1-1, with TRBD1 as a possible D gene (6 bases). Germline loops: CDR1 LGHNA, CDR2 YSLEER. The CDR3 is 16 amino acids. V gave up 4 bases and J gave up 3 bases, with 18 bases separating them. This CDR3 is CASSPRLGQMDTEAFF. Written as DNA, the CDR3 is TGCGCCAGCAGCCCTCGTCTTGGACAGATGGACACTGAAGCTTTCTTT.

This clone came up a few times. This chain connects TRBV29-1 to TRBJ2-2; D is possibly TRBD1 or TRBD2 (6 bases each). The CDR3 extends over 15 amino acids. The V gene's germline CDR1 is SQVTM and CDR2 ANQGSEA. Trimming cost V 7 bases and J 4 bases, with 19 bases left between them. The CDR3 DNA reads as TGCAGCGGGAGGGACACTGGTGGGAGCACCGGGGAGCTGTTTTTT. Its translation is CSGRDTGGSTGELFF.

This chain uses TRBV18 with TRBJ2-3; D unclear. The CDR3 totals 13 residues. Trimming stripped 2 bases from V and 6 bases from J, with 9 bases between. Per the germline V gene, CDR1 is KGHSH and CDR2 is LQKENI. The CDR3 is CASSPIGRDTQYF. The CDR3, as DNA: TGTGCCAGCTCACCAATCGGTAGGGATACGCAGTATTTT.

The chain joins TRBV6-5 to TRBJ1-1, with D perhaps matching TRBD1 (5 bases). V was shortened by 0 bases and J by 3 bases, with 11 bases between the two germline ends. Looked up from germline, CDR1 is MNHEY and CDR2 is SVGAGI. This CDR3 comprises 15 residues. The CDR3: CASSYSLQVHTEAFF. The CDR3 region has the DNA TGTGCCAGCAGTTACTCGTTACAGGTACACACTGAAGCTTTCTTT.

This rearrangement joins TRBV27 to TRBJ1-5; 7 bases are shared with TRBD1. Germline loops: CDR1 MNHEY, CDR2 SMNVEV (reference sequence). The CDR3 consists of 15 residues. The trim removed 5 bases at V and 7 bases at J, leaving 11 bases unmatched. The CDR3 sequence: CASSPSRQGGQPQHF. The CDR3 nucleotides read TGTGCCAGCAGTCCCTCTCGACAGGGTGGCCAGCCCCAGCATTTT.

This clone is a singleton in its sample. The chain couples TRBV5-8 to TRBJ1-3; D gene uncertain. Germline V lookup: CDR1 SGHTS, CDR2 YDEGEE. The CDR3 extends over 13 amino acids. Trimming stripped 3 bases from V and 15 bases from J, with 19 bases between. The CDR3 sequence: CASSSWARLDPYF. CDR3 coding DNA: TGTGCCAGCAGCTCATGGGCCAGGCTGGATCCATATTTT. Looking up the rest from reference TRBV5-8 and TRBJ1-3 gives the full variable domain: EAGVTQSPTHLIKTRGQQATLRCSPISGHTSVYWYQQALGLGLQFLLWYDEGEERNRGNFPPRFSGRQFPNYSSELNVNALELEDSALYLCASSSWARLDPYFGEGSWLTVV.

DNA for the CDR3: TGTGCCAGCAGTTTGGGACTAAACTCCTACAATGAGCAGTTCTTC. Translating it yields CASSLGLNSYNEQFF. This chain joins TRBV28 and TRBJ2-1; 7 nucleotides align to TRBD2. The V and J ends lost 3 bases and 0 bases, in that order; junction bases with no gene match: 2. Germline CDR1 reads MDHEN; CDR2 reads SYDVKM. This CDR3 is 15 amino acids long.